The 12 T cell receptor beta chains given below trace back to one sample, sequenced in a study of T cell clonality in common variable immunodeficiency. TCRdb keeps only in-frame clones here, not all; method: immunoSEQ multiplex PCR. Observed in the sample are around 40,000 clones, none of them singletons. The sequencing sample was made of peripheral blood mononuclear cells. These receptors came from a person aged 18 to 69 in good health.

This clone appeared many times. The read terminates 3 residues before the CDR3 end, so the remaining end is supplied by the germline J gene. The chain links TRBV20-1 to TRBJ2-1; weak D call: TRBD1 (5 bases). This CDR3 is 12 amino acids long. Trimming removed 6 bases from V and 4 bases from J, with 10 bases in between. CDR1 and CDR2 (germline): DFQATT, SNEGSKA (reference sequence). The CDR3 region is CSAGRGYNEQFF. CDR3 DNA (partial): TGCAGTGCCGGTAGGGGATACAATGAG.

This clone was seen at least ten times. The CDR3 extends 3 residues past the end of the read, so its final part is completed from the germline J gene. V usage is TRBV7-2 and J usage is TRBJ2-5; 7 nucleotides line up with TRBD2. The V and J ends lost 1 base and 3 bases, in that order; junction bases with no gene match: 5. The CDR3 covers 15 residues. Germline V CDR1 and CDR2: SGHTA, FQGNSA. The CDR3: CASSLGGGLEETQYF. The sequenced CDR3 bases are TGTGCCAGCAGCTTAGGGGGGGGACTGGAAGAGACC.

This clone was seen at least ten times. The read ends 3 residues before the CDR3 terminus; that terminus is restored from the germline J gene. This chain links TRBV20-1 with TRBJ2-5; weak D call: TRBD2 (7 bases). Trimming pared 5 bases from V and 5 bases from J, leaving 15 bases between. The CDR3 runs to 13 residues. CDR1 and CDR2 from the germline V gene are DFQATT and SNEGSKA (reference sequence). The CDR3 sequence: CSAHSGGGETQYF. The covered CDR3 bases are TGCAGTGCTCATTCGGGGGGCGGGGAGACC.

Many counts were recorded for this clone. The CDR3 loop reads CASRLSLSSYNEQFF. The CDR3 bases that were read are TGCGCCAGCCGACTTAGTCTTTCCTCCTACAATGAG. V usage is TRBV5-1 and J usage is TRBJ2-1; D not certain. The CDR3 end falls 3 residues outside the read, so it is completed with the germline J gene. CDR1 is SGHRS and CDR2 is YFSETQ in the germline V gene. The CDR3 totals 15 residues. V lost 7 bases and J 0 bases, leaving 14 bases between the germline ends.

At least ten counts were recorded for this clone. The read comes to an end 3 residues before the CDR3 does, leaving the germline J gene to fill in the end. The J gene is TRBJ2-3, the V gene TRBV7-2, with 9 bases lining up with TRBD2. In germline, CDR1 is SGHTA, CDR2 FQGNSA. V was pared by 0 bases and J by 6 bases, with 13 bases of the junction left unmatched. The CDR3 has 18 amino acids. The CDR3 loop reads CASSLAGSGSTGQDTQYF. The sequenced CDR3 bases are TGTGCCAGCAGCTTAGCTGGTAGCGGGAGTACGGGTCAGGATACG.

Ten or more counts support this clone. From the germline J gene comes the end of the CDR3, since the read stops 3 residues before it. The V gene is TRBV19, the J gene TRBJ2-7, with 8 bases that match TRBD1. After removal of 3 bases from V and 0 bases from J, the junction contained 7 bases not matched to a gene. This CDR3 spans 16 amino acids. Germline V gives CDR1 LNHDA, CDR2 SQIVND (reference sequence). Incomplete CDR3 DNA: TGTGCCAGTAGTATCTCTGGGACAGGTGTCTCCTACGAG. Its translation: CASSISGTGVSYE. The complete CDR3 sequence is CASSISGTGVSYEQYF.

This clone came up many times. Read coverage stops 3 residues before the CDR3 terminus; the germline J gene supplies the remainder. This rearrangement joins TRBV12-3 or TRBV12-4 to TRBJ2-7; a weak D match, TRBD1 (6 bases). Trimming stripped 6 bases from V and 1 base from J, with 10 bases between. This CDR3 region has 13 residues. The sequenced CDR3 bases are TGTGCCAGCAGACAGGGAAGGTCCTACGAG. Amino acid sequence: CASRQGRSYE. The CDR3 as a whole reads CASRQGRSYEQYF.

This clone was detected many times. With the read ending 3 residues before the CDR3 end, the germline J gene is used to fill in that end. V gene TRBV6-2 or TRBV6-3 combines with J gene TRBJ1-5, with a tentative D call TRBD1 (5 bases). V dropped 5 bases and J dropped 2 bases, with 16 bases sitting between them. Germline assignment: CDR1 MNHEY and CDR2 SVGEGT. CDR3 size: 16 residues. The CDR3 sequence is CASSRLNRGGNQPQHF. Partial CDR3 DNA: TGTGCCAGCAGTCGACTTAATCGGGGGGGCAATCAGCCC.

This clone was detected a few times. The DNA ends 3 residues before the CDR3 does, and the rest of the CDR3 is filled in from the germline J gene. V gene TRBV10-2 combines with J gene TRBJ1-1, with no clear D. This CDR3 spans 15 amino acids. The ends were cut back, 0 bases at V and 0 bases at J, with 8 bases in the middle. Germline loops: CDR1 WSHSY, CDR2 SAAADI. The CDR3: CASSESMALNTEAFF. The covered CDR3 bases are TGCGCCAGCAGTGAGTCGATGGCTTTGAACACTGAA.

This clone came up many times. The CDR3 end lies 3 residues beyond the end of the read and is filled in from the germline J gene. J is TRBJ1-2 and V is TRBV7-3; TRBD1 might be the D (6 bases). Germline V CDR1 and CDR2: SGHTA, FQGTGA. This CDR3 has 15 amino acids. V was trimmed by 5 bases and J by 6 bases, leaving 19 bases between them. The covered CDR3 bases are TGTGCCAGCAGCCAAACGGACAGCGCCTATCATGGC. Amino acids: CASSQTDSAYHG. The CDR3 in full is CASSQTDSAYHGYTF.

This clone has at least ten counts. The CDR3 end falls 3 residues outside the read, so it is completed with the germline J gene. V usage is TRBV30 and J usage is TRBJ2-4; no clear D. Germline CDR1 GTSNPN, CDR2 SVGIG (reference sequence). The germline V and J ends were trimmed by 1 base and 0 bases, with 7 bases remaining between them. This CDR3 region has 14 residues. The CDR3 loop is CAWSDELAKNIQYF. The sequenced part of the CDR3 DNA is TGTGCCTGGAGTGATGAACTAGCCAAAAACATT.

This clone was counted at least ten times. The read comes to an end 3 residues before the CDR3 does, leaving the germline J gene to fill in the end. This rearrangement joins TRBV5-1 to TRBJ1-1, with D possibly matching TRBD1 (5 bases). Germline V gives CDR1 SGHRS, CDR2 YFSETQ. Between the trimmed V and J ends, which lost 4 bases and 3 bases, there was a span of 22 bases. The CDR3 has 17 residues. The sequenced CDR3 bases are TGCGCCAGCAGCCTCACCTCCAGGCAGGGCGGTCACACTGAA. Translation gives CASSLTSRQGGHTE. The CDR3 in its entirety is CASSLTSRQGGHTEAFF.